The rows below give T cell receptor beta chains drawn from one sample of a study of cytomegalovirus exposure and HLA in healthy donors. Method: immunoSEQ multiplex PCR; TCRdb's copy keeps in-frame clones and lacks some. The sample consists of approximately 170,000 clones, over 70% of them appearing once. Specimen: PBMCs. The source is a woman aged 40 to 50 in good health and CMV-seropositive. The CDR3 runs from the conserved cysteine through the conserved F or W. A D gene is named only where the DNA matches it firmly. Clone size is stated in some rows and not others, as once, few, many or a class when expanded.

TRBD2,TRBV6-1,once,TRBJ2-3,15,CASSETSGGLHTQYF,TGTGCCAGCAGTGAAACTAGCGGGGGCCTGCATACGCAGTATTTT
-,TRBV5-4,-,TRBJ1-1,15,CASSLDSQGNTEAFF,TGTGCCAGCAGCTTGGACAGCCAAGGGAACACTGAAGCTTTCTTT
-,TRBV2,-,TRBJ2-3,13,CASSGLPTDTQYF,TGTGCCAGCAGTGGACTACCCACAGATACGCAGTATTTT
TRBD1,TRBV4-3,-,TRBJ2-7,13,CASSRRQGWEQYF,TGCGCCAGCAGCCGACGACAGGGGTGGGAGCAGTACTTC
TRBD2,TRBV6-5,-,TRBJ2-3,14,CASKAGGYTDTQYF,TGTGCCAGCAAGGCGGGGGGGTACACAGATACGCAGTATTTT
TRBD2,TRBV28,-,TRBJ2-4,12,CASSSGGARAYF,TGTGCCAGCAGCTCGGGGGGGGCGAGAGCGTACTTC
-,TRBV9,-,TRBJ2-5,16,CASSVNDNEYQETQYF,TGTGCCAGCAGCGTAAACGACAATGAGTACCAAGAGACCCAGTACTTC
TRBD2,TRBV7-2,-,TRBJ2-4,17,CASSLGPPAGGQNIQYF,TGTGCCAGCAGCTTAGGTCCCCCAGCGGGGGGCCAAAACATTCAGTACTTC
-,TRBV7-2,-,TRBJ1-3,17,CASSLVVGGSSGNTIYF,TGTGCCAGCAGCTTAGTGGTGGGTGGGAGCTCTGGAAACACCATATATTTT
-,TRBV7-8,-,TRBJ1-2,12,CASSLVGDGYTF,TGTGCCAGCAGCTTAGTCGGGGATGGCTACACCTTC
-,TRBV5-1,few,TRBJ2-1,15,CASSLDPGGQTQQFF,TGCGCCAGCAGCTTGGATCCGGGGGGCCAGACACAGCAGTTCTTC
-,TRBV5-6,-,TRBJ1-5,15,CASSRGQTLNQPQHF,TGTGCCAGCAGCCGTGGACAGACCCTCAATCAGCCCCAGCATTTT
-,TRBV7-2,-,TRBJ1-1,16,CASSLALRGGNTEAFF,TGTGCCAGCAGCTTAGCCTTGCGGGGTGGGAACACTGAAGCTTTCTTT
-,TRBV19,-,TRBJ1-2,15,CASRPSAGTHYGYTF,TGTGCCAGTAGACCATCGGCCGGGACTCATTATGGCTACACCTTC
-,TRBV29-1,few,TRBJ2-7,14,CSVEAVSGSYEQYF,TGCAGCGTTGAAGCGGTGTCGGGGAGCTACGAGCAGTACTTC
TRBD1,TRBV5-8,once,TRBJ2-7,18,CASSQDRDWSPYSYEQYF,TGTGCCAGCAGCCAGGACAGGGACTGGTCTCCTTACTCCTACGAGCAGTACTTC
-,TRBV7-6,few,TRBJ1-3,14,CASSPGGSGNTIYF,TGTGCCAGCAGCCCGGGGGGCTCTGGAAACACCATATATTTT
TRBD2,TRBV7-9,-,TRBJ2-3,17,CASSFDAGGLDTDTQYF,TGTGCCAGCAGCTTTGATGCGGGGGGGCTTGACACAGATACGCAGTATTTT
-,TRBV6-5,few,TRBJ1-6,13,CASSLQYNSPLHF,TGTGCCAGCAGCCTACAGTATAATTCACCCCTCCACTTT
-,TRBV6-4,-,TRBJ2-3,14,CASNGGRRTDTQYF,TGTGCCAGCAACGGGGGAAGGCGCACAGATACGCAGTATTTT
-,TRBV19,once,TRBJ1-3,14,CASSIGTARNTIYF,TGTGCCAGTAGTATAGGGACAGCGCGCAACACCATATATTTT
TRBD2,TRBV19,-,TRBJ2-1,14,CASSVTGGLNEQFF,TGTGCCAGTAGTGTGACGGGGGGGTTAAATGAGCAGTTCTTC
-,TRBV28,-,TRBJ2-3,12,CASSTVKDTQYF,TGTGCCAGCAGTACAGTGAAAGATACGCAGTATTTT
TRBD2,TRBV6-5,-,TRBJ2-3,15,CASSWGTGGTDTQYF,TGTGCCAGCAGTTGGGGGACGGGGGGTACAGATACGCAGTATTTT
TRBD1,TRBV5-1,-,TRBJ1-1,16,CASSLALGQGITEAFF,TGCGCCAGCAGCTTGGCCCTGGGACAGGGAATTACTGAAGCTTTCTTT
-,TRBV2,-,TRBJ2-5,15,CASSRRGGDQETQYF,TGTGCCAGCAGCAGAAGGGGGGGGGACCAAGAGACCCAGTACTTC
-,TRBV7-9,-,TRBJ1-1,14,CSSSLGSVDTEAFF,TGTTCCAGCAGCTTGGGCTCGGTCGACACTGAAGCTTTCTTT
TRBD2,TRBV9,few,TRBJ2-2,16,CASSGLQGRATGELFF,TGTGCCAGCAGCGGGCTACAAGGGAGGGCTACCGGGGAGCTGTTTTTT
TRBD1,TRBV7-2,-,TRBJ2-5,16,CASSWPGQENTETQYF,TGTGCCAGCAGCTGGCCCGGACAGGAGAATACGGAGACCCAGTACTTC
-,TRBV5-4,-,TRBJ1-1,13,CASRERENTEAFF,TGTGCCAGCAGGGAGCGAGAGAACACTGAAGCTTTCTTT
TRBD1,TRBV5-1,few,TRBJ2-5,16,CASSPGPGTGERTQYF,TGCGCCAGCAGCCCGGGGCCCGGGACAGGGGAGCGGACCCAGTACTTC
-,TRBV5-6,once,TRBJ2-5,14,CASSHKGREETQYF,TGTGCCAGCAGCCACAAGGGCAGGGAAGAGACCCAGTACTTC
-,TRBV5-4,-,TRBJ1-4,14,CASSLEGGREKLFF,TGTGCCAGCAGCTTGGAAGGGGGACGTGAAAAACTGTTTTTT
TRBD1,TRBV7-9,-,TRBJ2-3,15,CASSPGTGETDTQYF,TGTGCCAGCAGCCCCGGGACAGGGGAAACAGATACGCAGTATTTT
TRBD1,TRBV10-3,-,TRBJ1-1,16,CAIRGTGRNMNTEAFF,TGTGCCATCAGGGGGACAGGGCGAAACATGAACACTGAAGCTTTCTTT
-,TRBV30,-,TRBJ2-7,12,CAWSVLDRRQYF,TGTGCCTGGAGTGTACTCGATCGGAGGCAGTACTTC
TRBD1,TRBV19,-,TRBJ1-3,15,CATTPRGLAGNTIYF,TGTGCCACCACCCCGAGGGGGCTTGCTGGAAACACCATATATTTT
-,TRBV9,-,TRBJ2-5,15,CASSVGPGGQETQYF,TGTGCCAGCAGCGTAGGTCCCGGGGGCCAAGAGACCCAGTACTTC
TRBD1,TRBV30,-,TRBJ1-2,15,CAWNSVGTGNYGYTF,TGTGCCTGGAACAGTGTCGGGACAGGGAACTATGGCTACACCTTC
-,TRBV5-6,few,TRBJ1-1,14,CASSLPYGGAEAFF,TGTGCCAGCAGCCTCCCATATGGGGGGGCTGAAGCTTTCTTT
-,TRBV6-1,-,TRBJ2-5,16,CASSEAEFRLQETQYF,TGTGCCAGCAGTGAAGCCGAGTTCCGTCTCCAAGAGACCCAGTACTTC
TRBD2,TRBV7-8,-,TRBJ2-5,15,CASSKRGGAGETQYF,TGTGCCAGCAGCAAGCGCGGGGGGGCGGGAGAGACCCAGTACTTC
-,TRBV5-6,-,TRBJ2-5,12,CASSLEGKTQYF,TGTGCCAGCAGCTTGGAGGGGAAGACCCAGTACTTC
-,TRBV7-2,few,TRBJ2-1,11,CASSFRNEQFF,TGTGCCAGCAGCTTCAGGAATGAGCAGTTCTTC
-,TRBV6-1,-,TRBJ1-5,12,CASSQGSQPQHF,TGTGCCAGCAGCCAGGGCAGTCAGCCCCAGCATTTT
TRBD2,TRBV7-9,-,TRBJ2-3,16,CSSPDGPGLPTDTQYF,TGTTCCAGCCCCGATGGGCCGGGACTACCCACAGATACGCAGTATTTT
-,TRBV6-6,few,TRBJ1-1,12,CASSFRNAEAFF,TGTGCCAGCAGTTTCAGGAATGCTGAAGCTTTCTTT
-,TRBV6-6,-,TRBJ1-2,13,CASSYSVTYGYTF,TGTGCCAGCAGTTACTCGGTAACTTATGGCTACACCTTC
-,TRBV7-8,-,TRBJ2-7,14,CASSFGRKAYEQYF,TGTGCCAGCAGCTTCGGCAGGAAGGCCTACGAGCAGTACTTC
-,TRBV6-1,once,TRBJ2-7,13,CASSSGGLYEQYF,TGTGCCAGCAGTTCAGGGGGGCTCTACGAGCAGTACTTC
-,TRBV20-1,few,TRBJ1-1,11,CSARSFSEAFF,TGCAGTGCTAGATCGTTCTCTGAAGCTTTCTTT
-,TRBV10-3,few,TRBJ1-4,16,CAISESTTPNDEKLFF,TGTGCCATCAGTGAGTCGACTACCCCGAACGATGAAAAACTGTTTTTT
-,TRBV5-1,-,TRBJ2-5,14,CASSLAGVSETQYF,TGCGCCAGCAGCTTGGCGGGGGTGTCAGAGACCCAGTACTTC
TRBD1,TRBV5-4,-,TRBJ1-2,18,CASSPPADRRQGNSGYTF,TGTGCCAGCAGCCCGCCCGCCGATCGTAGACAGGGTAATTCTGGCTACACCTTC
TRBD1,TRBV5-1,-,TRBJ1-1,14,CASRSGQVNTEAFF,TGCGCCAGCAGAAGTGGACAGGTTAACACTGAAGCTTTCTTT
-,TRBV2,-,TRBJ2-7,12,CASSARVHEQYF,TGTGCCAGCAGTGCGAGGGTGCACGAGCAGTACTTC
TRBD2,TRBV5-1,-,TRBJ2-5,15,CASSLEGTKQETQYF,TGCGCCAGCAGCTTGGAGGGGACTAAACAAGAGACCCAGTACTTC
-,TRBV6-5,-,TRBJ2-4,12,CASSSPPGIQYF,TGTGCCAGCAGCTCGCCTCCCGGGATTCAGTACTTC
TRBD1,TRBV2,few,TRBJ2-7,17,CASRAPPLGQGAGEQYF,TGTGCCAGCAGGGCACCCCCCTTGGGACAGGGGGCGGGCGAGCAGTACTTC